One sample yielded the 24 T cell receptor beta chains listed below, sequenced in a study of T cell responses to AZD1222 COVID-19 vaccine. Repertoires were generated with immunoSEQ multiplex PCR, while TCRdb's copy carries only in-frame clones and drops some. The sample consists of around 78,000 clones, around 87% of them appearing once. Material: peripheral blood, obtained on day 0 of AZD1222 vaccination. Receptors were obtained from an adult in good health.

This clone appeared once. The chain links TRBV11-3 to TRBJ1-4, with 11 bases that match TRBD1. In germline, CDR1 is SGHNT, CDR2 YENEEA. The CDR3 consists of 19 residues. V was clipped by 1 base and J by 8 bases; unmatched bases: 15. CDR3 nucleotide sequence: TGTGCCAGCAGCTTAGCTCACGGGACAGGGGGTCCCAAGAAAGAAAAACTGTTTTTT. It specifies CASSLAHGTGGPKKEKLFF.

The V and J genes are TRBV7-2 and TRBJ2-7; D is ambiguous. V gave up 0 bases and J gave up 7 bases, with 10 bases separating them. The CDR3 is 13 amino acids. Germline CDR1 reads SGHTA; CDR2 reads FQGNSA. CDR3 coding DNA: TGTGCCAGCAGCTTAGCTTTACAGTGGGAGCAGTACTTC. Translating gives CASSLALQWEQYF.

The V call is TRBV28, the J call TRBJ2-5, with 9 bases that match TRBD2. This CDR3 is built from 13 residues. After removal of 6 bases from V and 5 bases from J, the junction contained 4 bases not matched to a gene. Germline CDR1 and CDR2: MDHEN and SYDVKM. The CDR3, as DNA: TGTGCCAGCAGGCCTAGCGGGACGGAGACCCAGTACTTC. Protein sequence: CASRPSGTETQYF.

The V call is TRBV11-1, the J call TRBJ2-2; possibly TRBD1 for D (5 bases). Germline lookup yields CDR1 SGHAT and CDR2 FQDESV (reference sequence). Deletions cut 1 base from V and 7 bases from J, with 13 bases between. The CDR3 has 15 residues. The DNA of the CDR3 is TGTGCCAGCAGCTTAGAAGGGGCGCATGGCGGGGAGCTGTTTTTT. Protein: CASSLEGAHGGELFF.

The chain employs TRBV18 and TRBJ1-1, with 9 bases aligning to TRBD1. J was trimmed by 5 bases and V by 2 bases; bases with no gene match: 9. Germline CDR1 is KGHSH and CDR2 is LQKENI. The CDR3 spans 16 residues. The CDR3, as DNA: TGTGCCAGCTCACCAACATCGACAGGGGGAACAACTGAAGCTTTCTTT. This encodes CASSPTSTGGTTEAFF.

This clone has just a few counts. This sample also contains other DNA sequences that code for the same CDR3. V gene TRBV9 combines with J gene TRBJ2-6; 7 positions agree with TRBD1. The length of the CDR3 is 15 residues. Looked up from germline, CDR1 is SGDLS and CDR2 is YYNGEE. V dropped 2 bases and J dropped 2; count of bases not matched to a gene: 1. The CDR3 nucleotides read TGTGCCAGCAGCGTCCAGGGGGCTGGGGCCAACGTCCTGACTTTC. It is translated as CASSVQGAGANVLTF.

The chain is built from TRBV15 and TRBJ2-4; possibly TRBD2 for D (6 bases). V lost 5 bases, J lost 0 bases, and 20 bases lay in between. From germline, CDR1 is LNHNV and CDR2 YYDKDF (reference sequence). This CDR3 spans 18 amino acids. The DNA of the CDR3 is TGTGCCACCAGCGAACACGGGACTGTAGGGAGAGCCAAAAACATTCAGTACTTC. Translating it yields CATSEHGTVGRAKNIQYF.

This clone came up once. The rearrangement joins TRBV2 to TRBJ2-7, with TRBD2 identical over 9 bases. Losses at the gene ends were 3 bases for V and 8 bases for J; bases not matched to a gene: 11. Per the germline V gene, CDR1 is SNHLY and CDR2 is FYNNEI. This CDR3 comprises 15 residues. The CDR3 bases are TGTGCCAGCAGTGACTTGGGACTAGCTGGGAATAAGCAGTACTTC. Amino acid sequence: CASSDLGLAGNKQYF.

This clone is a singleton in its sample. The chain recombines TRBV5-8 with TRBJ2-3, with D unresolved. The germline V gene encodes CDR1 SGHTS and CDR2 YDEGEE. The CDR3 consists of 11 residues. The germline V and J ends were trimmed by 4 bases and 4 bases, with 4 bases remaining between them. CDR3 region: CASSPADTQYF. CDR3 nucleotides: TGTGCCAGCAGCCCGGCAGATACGCAGTATTTT.

This chain connects TRBV18 to TRBJ1-2; D is perhaps TRBD1 (6 bases). CDR1 and CDR2 (germline): KGHSH, LQKENI. This CDR3 contains 15 residues. Deletions cut 8 bases from V and 0 bases from J, with 16 bases between. CDR3 nucleotide sequence: TGTGCCAGCACAATCCGTGGACAGACTAACTATGGCTACACCTTC. Translation gives CASTIRGQTNYGYTF.

This chain uses TRBV27 with TRBJ1-6, with unresolved D. This CDR3 contains 13 residues. V lost 7 bases, J lost 2 bases, and 6 bases lay in between. Germline V gives CDR1 MNHEY, CDR2 SMNVEV (reference sequence). This CDR3 reads CASTRTYNSPLHF. The CDR3 DNA reads TGTGCCAGCACCCGGACCTATAATTCACCCCTCCACTTT.

This clone was seen once. The rearrangement uses TRBV2 and TRBJ2-3, with 9 bases identical to TRBD2. The CDR3 totals 15 residues. Losses at the gene ends were 4 bases for V and 2 bases for J; bases not matched to a gene: 4. Germline V CDR1 and CDR2: SNHLY, FYNNEI. The CDR3 coding sequence is TGTGCCAGCAGTGCTAAGCGGGAGGCCACAGATACGCAGTATTTT. This encodes CASSAKREATDTQYF.

V usage is TRBV9 and J usage is TRBJ2-5, with D possibly called TRBD1 or TRBD2 (5 bases each). Germline-derived CDR1 and CDR2 are SGDLS and YYNGEE. The V end was cut by 2 bases, the J end by 2 bases, with 13 bases between. This CDR3 has 15 amino acids. This CDR3 reads CASSVWGSSQETQYF. In DNA, the CDR3 is TGTGCCAGCAGCGTTTGGGGGAGTAGTCAAGAGACCCAGTACTTC.

This clone has just one count. The V call is TRBV6-1, the J call TRBJ1-2; D gene uncertain. CDR1 is MNHNS and CDR2 is SASEGT in the germline V gene. V lost 8 bases to trimming and J lost 7 bases, with 11 bases between them. There are 11 residues in the CDR3. The CDR3 DNA sequence: TGTGCCAGCGGCGGAGGGTTTGGCTACACCTTC. Translation: CASGGGFGYTF.

The rearrangement joins TRBV19 to TRBJ2-7; D may correspond to TRBD1 or TRBD2 (5 bases each). Germline V gives CDR1 LNHDA, CDR2 SQIVND (reference sequence). CDR3 length equals 13 residues. The V end was cut by 8 bases, the J end by 2 bases, with 13 bases between. CDR3 amino acids: CASSGTVAYEQYF. CDR3 nucleotides: TGTGCCAGTTCCGGGACGGTAGCCTACGAGCAGTACTTC.

The rearrangement uses TRBV4-1 and TRBJ1-2; D gene unclear. Germline assignment: CDR1 MGHRA and CDR2 YSYEKL. Deletions cut 3 bases from V and 2 bases from J, with 10 bases between. The CDR3 runs 14 residues. The CDR3 DNA follows: TGCGCCAGCAGCCAGCTGGGGAGGAACTATGGCTACACCTTC. Encoded protein: CASSQLGRNYGYTF.

V usage is TRBV11-2 and J usage is TRBJ1-3; tentatively, D is TRBD1 (5 bases). The CDR3 is made up of 16 amino acids. Trimming took 0 bases from V and 2 from J, leaving 11 bases between them. The V gene's germline CDR1 is SGHAT and CDR2 FQNNGV. CDR3 nucleotides: TGTGCCAGCAGCTTAGATCGGCAGGGCACTGGAAACACCATATATTTT. Encoded protein: CASSLDRQGTGNTIYF.

The chain links TRBV28 to TRBJ2-7; TRBD1 might be the D (5 bases). Trimming pared 2 bases from V and 4 bases from J, leaving 6 bases between. CDR1 MDHEN and CDR2 SYDVKM come from the germline V gene. CDR3 length equals 12 residues. The CDR3 is CASSLNRYEQYF. In DNA, the CDR3 is TGTGCCAGCAGTTTAAACAGGTACGAGCAGTACTTC.

This sequence joins TRBV11-3 and TRBJ1-5; D not certain. Trimming took 4 bases from V and 2 from J, leaving 12 bases between them. Germline values: CDR1 SGHNT, CDR2 YENEEA. There are 15 residues in the CDR3. The CDR3 coding sequence is TGTGCCAGCAGCTCCTCTAATCTGGGCAATCAGCCCCAGCATTTT. It encodes CASSSSNLGNQPQHF.

This clone came up a few times. The chain uses TRBV4-3 and TRBJ2-1; D not resolved. The V gene lost 0 bases and the J gene lost 9 bases, with 9 bases spanning the gap. The CDR3 has 13 amino acids. Germline V lookup: CDR1 LGHNA, CDR2 YSLEER. CDR3 loop: CASSQDQIGEQFF. As DNA, the CDR3 is TGCGCCAGCAGCCAAGATCAAATTGGTGAGCAGTTCTTC.

This chain uses TRBV7-7 with TRBJ2-3; either TRBD1 or TRBD2 may fit D (5 bases each). Germline loops: CDR1 SSHAT, CDR2 FNYEAQ (reference sequence). Trimming removed 4 bases at V and 3 bases at J, with 8 bases between. The CDR3 is 13 amino acids. CDR3 loop: CASSSWGTDTQYF. The DNA for the CDR3 is TGTGCCAGCAGCTCATGGGGGACAGATACGCAGTATTTT.

The chain employs TRBV6-2 or TRBV6-3 and TRBJ1-5, with D perhaps matching TRBD1 (5 bases). Germline CDR1 is MNHEY and CDR2 is SVGEGT. The ends were cut back, 1 base at V and 5 bases at J, with 6 bases in the middle. The CDR3 runs 13 residues. CDR3 residues: CASSYWGDQPQHF. The DNA for the CDR3 is TGTGCCAGCAGTTACTGGGGGGATCAGCCCCAGCATTTT.

The chain joins TRBV7-9 to TRBJ2-5; 8 bases are a match to TRBD1. CDR1 and CDR2 (germline): SEHNR, FQNEAQ (reference sequence). The trim removed 5 bases at V and 5 bases at J, leaving 7 bases unmatched. The CDR3 length is 14 residues. CDR3 DNA sequence: TGTGCCAGCAGCCCAGGGGGCAGGGCGGAGACCCAGTACTTC. Translating it yields CASSPGGRAETQYF.

The J gene is TRBJ2-3, the V gene TRBV29-1; TRBD1 agrees at 9 bases. Germline CDR1 and CDR2: SQVTM and ANQGSEA. This CDR3 comprises 11 residues. The ends lost 7 bases at V and 9 bases at J; junction bases unmatched: 5. In DNA, the CDR3 is TGCAGCGCTACTGACAGGGGGACGCAGTATTTT. Its translation: CSATDRGTQYF.